This is a list of T cell receptor beta chains from one sample in a study of T cells in Graves' hyperthyroidism and ophthalmopathy. TCRdb recomputed calls from the multiplex PCR reads with MiXCR, one row per CDR3 protein. The sample has about 840,000 distinct CDR3 sequences; 38% are singletons. Sequenced sample: blood. The receptors were gathered from a man between 18 and 29 years old with Graves' hyperthyroidism. The CDR3 runs from the conserved cysteine through the conserved F or W. D genes are given only for firm matches. Not all rows give a size; the values are once, few, many and, for expanded clones, a class.

j_call: TRBJ2-7; d_call: NA; v_call: TRBV9; clone_size: few; cdr3_length: 14; cdr3_nt: TGTGCCAGCAGCGTAGAGTTCCTCCCCTACGAGCAGTACTTC; cdr3_aa: CASSVEFLPYEQYF
j_call: TRBJ2-5; d_call: NA; v_call: TRBV7-3; clone_size: NA; cdr3_length: 18; cdr3_nt: TGTGCCAGCAGAGCTAAATACAAAGTTGAGGGGGGGCGGGAGACCCAGTACTTC; cdr3_aa: CASRAKYKVEGGRETQYF
j_call: TRBJ2-6; d_call: TRBD1; v_call: TRBV5-1; clone_size: NA; cdr3_length: 15; cdr3_nt: TGCGCCAGCAGCCACCCGACAGGGGGGGCCAACGTCCTGACTTTC; cdr3_aa: CASSHPTGGANVLTF
j_call: TRBJ2-7; d_call: NA; v_call: TRBV6-5; clone_size: few; cdr3_length: 13; cdr3_nt: TGTGCCAGCAGTTACGCATTTTCCCACGAGCAGTACTTC; cdr3_aa: CASSYAFSHEQYF
j_call: TRBJ1-1; d_call: TRBD1; v_call: TRBV7-9; clone_size: NA; cdr3_length: 15; cdr3_nt: TGTGCCAGCAGCGCCGGACAGGGTATGTACACTGAAGCTTTCTTT; cdr3_aa: CASSAGQGMYTEAFF
j_call: TRBJ1-5; d_call: TRBD1; v_call: TRBV19; clone_size: NA; cdr3_length: 17; cdr3_nt: TGTGCCAGTAGTATAGATCCCGGGACAGGGATTTATCAGCCCCAGCATTTT; cdr3_aa: CASSIDPGTGIYQPQHF
j_call: TRBJ2-6; d_call: TRBD2; v_call: TRBV29-1; clone_size: NA; cdr3_length: 19; cdr3_nt: TGCAGCGTTGGTGGCGGGGAGGGGCAGTTTCTCTCTGGGGCCAACGTCCTGACTTTC; cdr3_aa: CSVGGGEGQFLSGANVLTF
j_call: TRBJ1-4; d_call: NA; v_call: TRBV9; clone_size: few; cdr3_length: 16; cdr3_nt: TGTGCCAGCAGCCCCCCCGCTATGGGCAGCAATGAAAAACTGTTTTTT; cdr3_aa: CASSPPAMGSNEKLFF
j_call: TRBJ2-7; d_call: TRBD2; v_call: TRBV7-2; clone_size: many; cdr3_length: 15; cdr3_nt: TGTGCCAGCAGCCGCCTAGCGGGAGGGGCCTACGAGCAGTACTTC; cdr3_aa: CASSRLAGGAYEQYF
j_call: TRBJ2-3; d_call: TRBD1; v_call: TRBV29-1; clone_size: NA; cdr3_length: 13; cdr3_nt: TGCAGCATCCGGGACAGCTACACAGATACGCAGTATTTT; cdr3_aa: CSIRDSYTDTQYF
j_call: TRBJ1-5; d_call: TRBD1; v_call: TRBV12-3/TRBV12-4; clone_size: NA; cdr3_length: 15; cdr3_nt: TGTGCCGGCAGTTCCGGACAGGGGGACAATCAGCCCCAGCATTTT; cdr3_aa: CAGSSGQGDNQPQHF
j_call: TRBJ2-2; d_call: NA; v_call: TRBV9; clone_size: NA; cdr3_length: 13; cdr3_nt: TGTGCCAGCAGCGTAGAGGTGGCCGGGGAGCTGTTTTTT; cdr3_aa: CASSVEVAGELFF
j_call: TRBJ1-4; d_call: NA; v_call: TRBV2; clone_size: NA; cdr3_length: 12; cdr3_nt: TGTGCCACCCGACAGGCAGGTGAAAAACTGTTTTTT; cdr3_aa: CATRQAGEKLFF
j_call: TRBJ2-7; d_call: NA; v_call: TRBV4-2; clone_size: NA; cdr3_length: 14; cdr3_nt: TGTGCCAGCAGCCAACAACTACTAACCTACGAGCAGTACTTC; cdr3_aa: CASSQQLLTYEQYF
j_call: TRBJ1-2; d_call: NA; v_call: TRBV3-1; clone_size: NA; cdr3_length: 14; cdr3_nt: TGTGCCAGCAGCCAAGATGACAGGTTCTATGGCTACACCTTC; cdr3_aa: CASSQDDRFYGYTF
j_call: TRBJ1-2; d_call: NA; v_call: TRBV12-3/TRBV12-4; clone_size: many; cdr3_length: 13; cdr3_nt: TGTGCCAGCAGTTCTCTGACTAACTATGGCTACACCTTC; cdr3_aa: CASSSLTNYGYTF
j_call: TRBJ2-5; d_call: TRBD1; v_call: TRBV20-1; clone_size: many; cdr3_length: 14; cdr3_nt: TGCAGTGCCACACTAGGACAGGGAGGAAGGACCCAGTACTTC; cdr3_aa: CSATLGQGGRTQYF
j_call: TRBJ2-7; d_call: NA; v_call: TRBV29-1; clone_size: NA; cdr3_length: 15; cdr3_nt: TGCAGCGTTGAAGATCGCAGGGGAGTTTTCTACGAGCAGTACTTC; cdr3_aa: CSVEDRRGVFYEQYF
j_call: TRBJ1-2; d_call: NA; v_call: TRBV2; clone_size: many; cdr3_length: 13; cdr3_nt: TGTGCCAGCAGTGAAGAAGGGTTTCGGGGCTACACCTTC; cdr3_aa: CASSEEGFRGYTF
j_call: TRBJ1-5; d_call: NA; v_call: TRBV7-6; clone_size: many; cdr3_length: 15; cdr3_nt: TGTGCCAGCAGCTTAACCGGGGTCGGCAATCAGCCCCAGCATTTT; cdr3_aa: CASSLTGVGNQPQHF
j_call: TRBJ1-2; d_call: NA; v_call: TRBV29-1; clone_size: NA; cdr3_length: 14; cdr3_nt: TGCAGCGCCGTCGGGGTGGATGAGGGATATGGCTACACCTTC; cdr3_aa: CSAVGVDEGYGYTF
j_call: TRBJ1-1; d_call: TRBD1; v_call: TRBV12-3/TRBV12-4; clone_size: few; cdr3_length: 18; cdr3_nt: TGTGCCAGCACCCCGACCGCGATTCAGGGGGGACGGGGCTCTGAAGCTTTCTTT; cdr3_aa: CASTPTAIQGGRGSEAFF
j_call: TRBJ2-5; d_call: NA; v_call: TRBV7-2; clone_size: NA; cdr3_length: 13; cdr3_nt: TGTGCCAGCGCCGACAGTAGCCAAGAGACCCAGTACTTC; cdr3_aa: CASADSSQETQYF
j_call: TRBJ2-7; d_call: NA; v_call: TRBV20-1; clone_size: many; cdr3_length: 12; cdr3_nt: TGCAGTGCTCGGGACTTCTCCTACGAGCAGTACTTC; cdr3_aa: CSARDFSYEQYF
j_call: TRBJ1-3; d_call: TRBD1; v_call: TRBV29-1; clone_size: NA; cdr3_length: 12; cdr3_nt: TGCAGCGCCACACGCGACAGGGACACCATATATTTT; cdr3_aa: CSATRDRDTIYF
j_call: TRBJ1-1; d_call: TRBD1; v_call: TRBV19; clone_size: few; cdr3_length: 15; cdr3_nt: TGTGCCAGTAGTATCCACCCGACAGGGGGTACTGAAGCTTTCTTT; cdr3_aa: CASSIHPTGGTEAFF
j_call: TRBJ1-4; d_call: NA; v_call: TRBV7-9; clone_size: many; cdr3_length: 13; cdr3_nt: TGTGCCAGCAGCTTTCTGCATTTCGAAAAACTGTTTTTT; cdr3_aa: CASSFLHFEKLFF